This TCR beta chain was observed in a study of blood T cell repertoires in COVID-19. Clones were read by immunoSEQ multiplex PCR, and TCRdb kept only the in-frame ones, dropping some. The data show about 220,000 clones, 85% seen once. Germline CDR1 and CDR2: SEHNR and FQNEAQ (reference sequence). V lost 1 base and J lost 11; bases outside the gene matches: 5. The CDR3 runs 14 residues. V gene TRBV7-9 combines with J gene TRBJ1-6, with 7 bases identical to TRBD1. Material for sequencing was peripheral blood. This TCR was sampled from a woman aged 65 to 85 with COVID-19, enrolled during active disease. The CDR3 protein is CASSLEGGKAPLHF. The CDR3 nucleotides are TGTGCCAGCAGCTTAGAAGGGGGCAAAGCACCCCTCCACTTT.